These 21 T cell receptor beta chains originate from one sample sequenced in a study of blood T cells in healthy people across ages. Primed by a sample-barcoded 5' primer and a J-beta primer mix, a second PCR proceeded for about 6 to 11 cycles. TCRdb re-called the 5' RACE reads through MiXCR, storing one row per CDR3 protein. In the table there are around 1,000,000 distinct CDR3 sequences, 20% to 25% of which are singletons. This same sample was also taken into another study, of T cells of mothers and their children.

Sequencing input: blood. Every receptor here comes from a girl aged 2 to 9 in good health.

This clonotype was seen only a few times. At one end the junction does not follow the germline gene, possibly because of a read error. The rearrangement links TRBV20-1 to TRBJ1-3, with 7 bases that match TRBD1. Germline lookup yields CDR1 DFQATT and CDR2 SNEGSKA (reference sequence). The CDR3 is 16 residues long. The CDR3, as DNA: TGCAGTGCTAGAGATCAGTGGGGGGACAGCCTCCCCCGGGCCCATTTT. Translating it yields CSARDQWGDSLPRAHF.

This clonotype was counted a few times. V and J are TRBV20-1 and TRBJ2-3; possible D gene TRBD2, 6 bases. Germline CDR1 reads DFQATT; CDR2 reads SNEGSKA (reference sequence). Trimming removed 3 bases at V and 2 bases at J, with 12 bases between. This CDR3 comprises 14 residues. This CDR3 is CSARISGSTDTQYF. CDR3 DNA sequence: TGCAGTGCTAGGATTAGCGGTTCCACAGATACGCAGTATTTT.

This clonotype occurred a few times. The chain has TRBV15 and TRBJ2-3; a possible D gene is TRBD2 (5 bases). The germline V gene has CDR1 LNHNV and CDR2 YYDKDF (reference sequence). The length of the CDR3 is 17 residues. V was shortened by 2 bases and J by 0 bases, with 15 bases between the two germline ends. The CDR3 sequence: CATSRLPGTGSTDTQYF. The CDR3 region has the DNA TGTGCCACCAGCAGACTCCCTGGTACGGGGAGCACAGATACGCAGTATTTT.

The genes are TRBV28 and TRBJ2-5; no reliable D call. The CDR3 loop spans 14 amino acids. Germline values: CDR1 MDHEN, CDR2 SYDVKM. V lost 8 bases and J lost 2, with 15 bases in between. In DNA, the CDR3 is TGTGCCAGCTACGGTGGTGAGGTACAAGAGACCCAGTACTTC. Protein product: CASYGGEVQETQYF.

The chain recombines TRBV13 with TRBJ1-4, with a tentative D call TRBD1 (5 bases). Deletions cut 3 bases from V and 5 bases from J, with 16 bases between. CDR1 PRHDT and CDR2 FYEKMQ come from the germline V gene (reference sequence). The CDR3 has 16 residues. As DNA, the CDR3 is TGTGCCAGCAGCTTCCCTCAGGGCTCCCGGAATGAAAAACTGTTTTTT. It translates to CASSFPQGSRNEKLFF.

CDR3 nucleotide sequence: TGTGCCAGCAGTGAAGCGATCGGTCAGGAGGGCGAGCAGTACTTC. Encoded protein: CASSEAIGQEGEQYF. The rearrangement joins TRBV2 to TRBJ2-1, with D possibly being TRBD2 (6 bases). The last part of the DNA fits TRBJ2-7 better; the J call may be wrong. The length of the CDR3 is 15 residues. Germline V gene sequence: CDR1 SNHLY, CDR2 FYNNEI.

V usage is TRBV28 and J usage is TRBJ1-1; a weak D match, TRBD1 (6 bases). Trimming removed 4 bases from V and 4 bases from J, with 7 bases in between. The CDR3 totals 12 residues. Germline CDR1 and CDR2: MDHEN and SYDVKM. In nucleotides, the CDR3 is TGTGCCAGCAGTTACAGGGTCACTGAAGCTTTCTTT. Protein: CASSYRVTEAFF.

This clonotype was picked up a small number of times. The chain uses TRBV6-5 and TRBJ1-6; D remains ambiguous. The CDR3 consists of 14 residues. Trimming took 5 bases from V and 7 from J, leaving 12 bases between them. Germline loops: CDR1 MNHEY, CDR2 SVGAGI. The CDR3 here is CASSPGSPNSPLHF. The CDR3 DNA is TGTGCCAGCAGTCCCGGATCGCCGAATTCACCCCTCCACTTT.

Worth noting for this clonotype: At one of its ends the junction is not consistent with the germline gene, which may arise from a read error. This rearrangement joins TRBV29-1 to TRBJ1-2; possible D gene TRBD1, 5 bases. CDR3 length: 15 residues. Germline CDR1 reads SQVTM; CDR2 reads ANQGSEA. CDR3 bases: TGCACCGTTCGGTCCGGCGGCAGGGCTAACTATGGCTACACCTTC. This gives the protein CTVRSGGRANYGYTF.

The chain links TRBV7-2 to TRBJ1-3; a weak D match, TRBD1 (5 bases). V gave up 3 bases and J gave up 8 bases, with 17 bases separating them. The V gene's germline CDR1 is SGHTA and CDR2 FQGNSA. This CDR3 region has 15 residues. DNA for the CDR3: TGTGCCAGCAGCTTCGTTTCCGCCGGGGGAGACACCATATATTTT. It specifies CASSFVSAGGDTIYF.

The rearrangement joins TRBV28 to TRBJ1-5, with TRBD1 identical over 7 bases. J was trimmed by 4 bases and V by 6 bases; bases with no gene match: 6. Germline CDR1 and CDR2: MDHEN and SYDVKM. The CDR3 is 14 amino acids. Written as DNA, the CDR3 is TGTGCCAGCAGACGACAGGGCCTTAATCAGCCCCAGCATTTT. Translated, it gives CASRRQGLNQPQHF. Looking up the rest from reference TRBV28 and TRBJ1-5 gives the full variable domain: DVKVTQSSRYLVKRTGEKVFLECVQDMDHENMFWYRQDPGLGLRLIYFSYDVKMKEKGDIPEGYSVSREKKERFSLILESASTNQTSMYLCASRRQGLNQPQHFGDGTRLSIL.

V and J are TRBV7-9 and TRBJ2-5; the D gene is possibly TRBD2 (5 bases). The germline V gene has CDR1 SEHNR and CDR2 FQNEAQ (reference sequence). V lost 5 bases, J lost 3 bases, and 13 bases lay in between. This CDR3 region has 14 residues. The CDR3 here is CASSTRGAEETQYF. The CDR3 nucleotides are TGTGCCAGCAGCACCCGCGGAGCGGAAGAGACCCAGTACTTC.

This clonotype was counted only a few times. The chain uses TRBV12-3 or TRBV12-4 and TRBJ1-2; 8 bases align to TRBD1. This CDR3 comprises 16 residues. V shed 6 bases and J 4 bases; nucleotides not matched to a gene: 13. CDR3 residues: CASSVNTGTGVYGYTF. DNA for the CDR3: TGTGCCAGCAGCGTCAATACCGGGACAGGCGTCTATGGCTACACCTTC.

This clonotype was detected a few times. The rearrangement joins TRBV3-1 to TRBJ1-1; possibly TRBD1 for D (5 bases). V gave up 4 bases and J gave up 1 base, with 13 bases separating them. The V gene's germline CDR1 is LGHDT and CDR2 YNNKEL (reference sequence). This CDR3 is built from 15 residues. CDR3 residues: CASSPRTPKNTEAFF. The DNA of the CDR3 is TGTGCCAGCAGCCCACGGACACCTAAGAACACTGAAGCTTTCTTT. Filled out from reference TRBV3-1 and TRBJ1-1, the complete variable domain reads DTAVSQTPKYLVTQMGNDKSIKCEQNLGHDTMYWYKQDSKKFLKIMFSYNNKELIINETVPNRFSPKSPDKAHLNLHINSLELGDSAVYFCASSPRTPKNTEAFFGQGTRLTVV.

Note on this clonotype: A junction boundary mismatches the germline segment, possibly from a read error. This chain connects TRBV12-3 or TRBV12-4 to TRBJ2-1; D may correspond to TRBD1 or TRBD2 (5 bases each). CDR3 length equals 14 residues. CDR3 sequence (DNA): TGTGCCAGCAGCTTAGGGGACGCAATCAATGAGCAGTTCTTC. Its protein is CASSLGDAINEQFF.

This chain joins TRBV21-1 and TRBJ2-5; the D call of TRBD1 is as the table states it, not checked on the DNA. TRBV21-1 is assigned pseudogene status. The CDR3 is 14 amino acids. This chain's CDR3 is CASNTGVGKETQYF. In DNA form, the CDR3 reads TGTGCCAGCAATACAGGGGTGGGGAAAGAGACCCAGTACTTC.

The V gene is TRBV20-1, the J gene TRBJ2-1; 10 nucleotides align to TRBD2. The CDR3 has 16 amino acids. Germline-derived CDR1 and CDR2 are DFQATT and SNEGSKA (reference sequence). J was trimmed by 8 bases and V by 7 bases; bases with no gene match: 17. This CDR3 is CSVAGTSVYNEDEQFF. CDR3 sequence (DNA): TGCAGTGTGGCCGGGACTAGCGTATATAATGAGGATGAGCAGTTCTTC.

The V and J genes are TRBV29-1 and TRBJ2-3; a possible D gene is TRBD1 (6 bases). Trimming stripped 5 bases from V and 3 bases from J, with 12 bases between. This CDR3 is 13 amino acids long. CDR1 is SQVTM and CDR2 is ANQGSEA in the germline V gene. Here the CDR3 reads CSVSGVQTDTQYF. CDR3 nucleotide sequence: TGCAGCGTTTCAGGGGTTCAAACAGATACGCAGTATTTT.

Comments on this clonotype: A much larger clone is a single base away; this may be a read error. The V call is TRBV7-2, the J call TRBJ2-1; D unclear. With 2 bases removed from V and 8 bases from J, the gap between germline ends came to 4 bases. The V gene's germline CDR1 is SGHTA and CDR2 FQGNSA. This CDR3 comprises 11 residues. CDR3 loop: CASSLWDEQFF. The CDR3, as DNA: TGTGCCAGCAGCTTATGGGATGAGCAGTTCTTC.

There are a few counts of this clonotype. The chain joins TRBV29-1 to TRBJ2-3; possible D gene TRBD2, 5 bases. The germline V gene has CDR1 SQVTM and CDR2 ANQGSEA. CDR3 length equals 12 residues. V was pared by 3 bases and J by 6 bases, with 10 bases between. The CDR3 protein is CSVDSSGDTQYF. The CDR3 bases are TGCAGCGTTGACTCTTCGGGGGATACGCAGTATTTT.

This clonotype was picked up a small number of times. The chain links TRBV10-3 to TRBJ1-4, with D hard to call. CDR1 and CDR2 from the germline V gene are ENHRY and SYGVKD. The CDR3 totals 12 residues. Trimming left V 8 bases short and J 7 bases short, with 11 bases between. Here the CDR3 reads CAIGSSIEKLFF. The CDR3 coding sequence is TGTGCCATCGGCTCGAGCATTGAAAAACTGTTTTTT.